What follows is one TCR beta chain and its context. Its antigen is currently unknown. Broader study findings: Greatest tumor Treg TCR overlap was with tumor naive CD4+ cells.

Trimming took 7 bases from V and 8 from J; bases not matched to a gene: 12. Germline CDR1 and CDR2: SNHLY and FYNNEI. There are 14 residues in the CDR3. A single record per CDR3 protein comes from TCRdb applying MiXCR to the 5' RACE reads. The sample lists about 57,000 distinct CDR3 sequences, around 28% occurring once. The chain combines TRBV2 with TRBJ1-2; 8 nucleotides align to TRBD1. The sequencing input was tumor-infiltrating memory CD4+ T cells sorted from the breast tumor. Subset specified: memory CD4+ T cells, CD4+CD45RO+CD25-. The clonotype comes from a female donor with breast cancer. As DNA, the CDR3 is TGTGCCAGCAACCAACAGGGGGGATGGAGGGGCTACACCTTC. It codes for CASNQQGGWRGYTF.